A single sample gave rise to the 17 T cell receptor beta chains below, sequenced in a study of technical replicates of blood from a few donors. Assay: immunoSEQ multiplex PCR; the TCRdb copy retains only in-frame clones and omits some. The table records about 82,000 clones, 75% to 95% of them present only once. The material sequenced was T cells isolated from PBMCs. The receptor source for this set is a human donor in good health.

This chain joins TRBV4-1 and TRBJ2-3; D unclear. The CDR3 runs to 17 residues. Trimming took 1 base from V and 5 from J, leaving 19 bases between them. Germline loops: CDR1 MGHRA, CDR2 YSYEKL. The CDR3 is CASSQGYSGWALDTQYF. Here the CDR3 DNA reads TGCGCCAGCAGCCAAGGTTATTCAGGTTGGGCTTTAGATACGCAGTATTTT.

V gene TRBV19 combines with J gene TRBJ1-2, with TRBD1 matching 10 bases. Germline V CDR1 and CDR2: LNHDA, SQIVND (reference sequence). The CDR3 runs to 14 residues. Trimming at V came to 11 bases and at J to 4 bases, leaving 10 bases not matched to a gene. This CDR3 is CAVRDRGEIYGYTF. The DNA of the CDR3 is TGTGCCGTCCGGGACAGGGGCGAGATCTATGGCTACACCTTC.

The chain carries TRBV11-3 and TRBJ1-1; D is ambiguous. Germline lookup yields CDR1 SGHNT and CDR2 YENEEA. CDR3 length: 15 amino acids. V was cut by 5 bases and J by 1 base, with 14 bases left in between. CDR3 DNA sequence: TGTGCCAGCAGCAAGCTTATGTTCGGGAACACTGAAGCTTTCTTT. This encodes CASSKLMFGNTEAFF.

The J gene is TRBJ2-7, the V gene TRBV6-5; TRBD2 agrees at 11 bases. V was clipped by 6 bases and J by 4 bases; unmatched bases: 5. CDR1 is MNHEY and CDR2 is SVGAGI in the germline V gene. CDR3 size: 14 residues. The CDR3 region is CASSLGLAVYEQYF. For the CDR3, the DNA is TGTGCCAGCAGCTTGGGACTAGCGGTTTACGAGCAGTACTTC.

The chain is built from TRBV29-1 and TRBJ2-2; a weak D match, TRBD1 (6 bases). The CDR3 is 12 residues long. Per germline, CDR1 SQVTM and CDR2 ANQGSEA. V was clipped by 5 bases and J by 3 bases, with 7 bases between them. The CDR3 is CSVQGYTGELFF. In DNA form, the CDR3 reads TGCAGCGTTCAGGGGTACACCGGGGAGCTGTTTTTT.

The CDR3 here is CASSRRQGGNTGELFF. The CDR3 DNA follows: TGCGCCAGCAGCCGTAGACAGGGGGGCAACACCGGGGAGCTGTTTTTT. This sequence joins TRBV4-3 and TRBJ2-2, with 9 bases aligning to TRBD1. CDR3 size: 16 residues. Trimming cost V 4 bases and J 2 bases; bases outside gene matches: 5. The germline CDR1 and CDR2 sequences are LGHNA and YSLEER.

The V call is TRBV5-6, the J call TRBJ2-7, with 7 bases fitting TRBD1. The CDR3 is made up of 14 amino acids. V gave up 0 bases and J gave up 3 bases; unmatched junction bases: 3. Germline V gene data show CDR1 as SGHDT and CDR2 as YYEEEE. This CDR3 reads CASSLGDSLYEQYF. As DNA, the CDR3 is TGTGCCAGCAGCTTGGGGGACAGCCTCTACGAGCAGTACTTC.

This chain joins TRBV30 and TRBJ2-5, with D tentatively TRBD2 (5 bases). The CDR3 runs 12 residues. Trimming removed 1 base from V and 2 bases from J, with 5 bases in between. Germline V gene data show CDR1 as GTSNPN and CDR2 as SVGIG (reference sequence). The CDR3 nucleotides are TGTGCCTGGAGTGCGGGACAAGAGACCCAGTACTTC. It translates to CAWSAGQETQYF.

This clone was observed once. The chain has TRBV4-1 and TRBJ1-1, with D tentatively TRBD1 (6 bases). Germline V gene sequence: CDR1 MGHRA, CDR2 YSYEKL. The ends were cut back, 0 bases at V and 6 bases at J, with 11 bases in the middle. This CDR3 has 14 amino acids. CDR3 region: CASSQDFGGPEAFF. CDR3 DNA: TGCGCCAGCAGCCAAGATTTTGGGGGCCCTGAAGCTTTCTTT.

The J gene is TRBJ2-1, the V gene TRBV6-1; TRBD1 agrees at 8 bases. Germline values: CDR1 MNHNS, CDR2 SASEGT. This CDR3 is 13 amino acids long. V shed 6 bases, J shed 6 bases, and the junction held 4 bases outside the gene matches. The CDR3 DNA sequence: TGTGCCAGCAGGGACAGGGAGCCCAATGAGCAGTTCTTC. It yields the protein CASRDREPNEQFF.

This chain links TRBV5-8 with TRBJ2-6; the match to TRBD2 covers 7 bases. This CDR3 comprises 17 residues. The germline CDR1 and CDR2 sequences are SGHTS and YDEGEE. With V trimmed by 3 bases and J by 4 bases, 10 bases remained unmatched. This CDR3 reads CASSSPLGGWGANVLTF. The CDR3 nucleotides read TGTGCCAGCAGCTCCCCCTTGGGGGGGTGGGGGGCCAACGTCCTGACTTTC.

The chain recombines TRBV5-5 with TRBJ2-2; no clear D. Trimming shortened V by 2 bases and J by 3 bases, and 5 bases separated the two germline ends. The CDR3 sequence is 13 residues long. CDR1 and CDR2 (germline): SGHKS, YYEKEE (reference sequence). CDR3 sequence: CASSFRYTGELFF. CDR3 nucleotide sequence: TGTGCCAGCAGCTTTAGATACACCGGGGAGCTGTTTTTT.

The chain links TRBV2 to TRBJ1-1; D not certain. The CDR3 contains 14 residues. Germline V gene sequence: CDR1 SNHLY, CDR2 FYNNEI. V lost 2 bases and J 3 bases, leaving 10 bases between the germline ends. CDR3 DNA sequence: TGTGCCAGCAGTGAACGAGGTGTGGACACTGAAGCTTTCTTT. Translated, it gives CASSERGVDTEAFF.

CDR3 nucleotides: TGTGCCAGCAGCCCACCGGACAGGGGGGTATTAACTGAAGCTTTCTTT. Translating gives CASSPPDRGVLTEAFF. The V and J genes are TRBV5-4 and TRBJ1-1; 10 bases are shared with TRBD1. J gave up 5 bases and V 4 bases, and 11 bases lay outside the gene matches. The CDR3 has 16 residues. CDR1 SGHNT and CDR2 YYREEE come from the germline V gene (reference sequence).

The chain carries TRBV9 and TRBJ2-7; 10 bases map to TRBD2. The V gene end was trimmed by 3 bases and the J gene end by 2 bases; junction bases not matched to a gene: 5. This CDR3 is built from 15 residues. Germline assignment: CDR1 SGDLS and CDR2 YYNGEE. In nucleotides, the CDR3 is TGTGCCAGCAGCGAAGGGACTAGCGCCACCTACGAGCAGTACTTC. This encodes CASSEGTSATYEQYF.

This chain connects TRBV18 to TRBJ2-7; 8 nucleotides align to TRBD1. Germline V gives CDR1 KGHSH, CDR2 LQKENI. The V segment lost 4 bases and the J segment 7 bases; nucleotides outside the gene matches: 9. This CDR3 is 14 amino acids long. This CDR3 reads CASSQGQGRGEQYF. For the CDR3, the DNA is TGTGCCAGCTCACAAGGACAGGGCCGCGGAGAGCAGTACTTC.

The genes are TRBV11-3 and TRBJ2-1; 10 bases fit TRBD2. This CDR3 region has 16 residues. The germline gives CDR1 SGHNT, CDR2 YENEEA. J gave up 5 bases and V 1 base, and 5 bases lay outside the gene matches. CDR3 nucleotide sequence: TGTGCCAGCAGCTTAGGAGCTAGCGGGAGTAACAATGAGCAGTTCTTC. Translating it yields CASSLGASGSNNEQFF.